These 16 T cell receptor beta chains were all obtained from the same sample, sequenced in a study of blood T cell repertoires in COVID-19. Sequencing was performed with immunoSEQ multiplex PCR; in TCRdb, only in-frame clones are kept and a portion is missing. Of about 40,000 clones listed, roughly nine tenths are singletons. Specimen: peripheral blood. The receptors derive from a woman under 40 in a cohort sampled during active COVID-19.

This chain links TRBV7-3 with TRBJ2-1; 7 nucleotides match TRBD2. CDR3 length: 14 amino acids. V shed 5 bases and J 6 bases; nucleotides not matched to a gene: 7. Germline V lookup: CDR1 SGHTA, CDR2 FQGTGA. The DNA of the CDR3 is TGTGCCAGCAGCCGCGCAGGCGGGGGCAATGAGCAGTTCTTC. It specifies CASSRAGGGNEQFF.

V gene TRBV7-8 combines with J gene TRBJ2-7; TRBD2 agrees at 10 bases. CDR1 is SGHVS and CDR2 is FQNEAQ in the germline V gene. The V gene end was trimmed by 7 bases and the J gene end by 7 bases; junction bases not matched to a gene: 10. This CDR3 comprises 14 residues. The CDR3, as DNA: TGTGCCAGCACCCCGCTAGCGGGAGCTCAAGAGCAGTACTTC. Its protein is CASTPLAGAQEQYF.

The chain uses TRBV18 and TRBJ2-2, with TRBD1 as a possible D gene (5 bases). Germline V gene sequence: CDR1 KGHSH, CDR2 LQKENI. Trimming removed 4 bases from V and 4 bases from J, with 16 bases in between. This CDR3 region has 16 residues. The CDR3 here is CASSLKGPASTGELFF. The CDR3, as DNA: TGTGCCAGCTCACTAAAGGGGCCAGCTTCCACCGGGGAGCTGTTTTTT.

This clone has only a few counts. The J gene is TRBJ2-7, the V gene TRBV5-5; weak D call: TRBD1 (5 bases). CDR3 length equals 17 residues. The V gene lost 4 bases and the J gene lost 0 bases, with 20 bases spanning the gap. Germline CDR1 reads SGHKS; CDR2 reads YYEKEE (reference sequence). This CDR3 reads CASSVGAQDSFSYEQYF. The DNA of the CDR3 is TGTGCCAGCAGCGTAGGGGCTCAGGATTCCTTCTCCTACGAGCAGTACTTC.

As regards this clone: Different DNA sequences within this sample yield the same CDR3. The CDR3 coding sequence is TGTGCCAGCAGTTTGGGCCAGGGTGGCCAGCCCCAGCATTTT. This translates into CASSLGQGGQPQHF. The chain joins TRBV6-2 or TRBV6-3 to TRBJ1-5; a possible D gene is TRBD1 (5 bases). Germline values: CDR1 MNHEY, CDR2 SVGEGT. The V and J ends lost 4 bases and 7 bases respectively, with 14 bases between them. The CDR3 loop spans 14 amino acids.

V and J are TRBV11-3 and TRBJ2-1; TRBD2 agrees at 9 bases. Germline CDR1 SGHNT, CDR2 YENEEA. The CDR3 runs 14 residues. V trimming: 1 base; J trimming: 6 bases; junction bases outside the gene matches: 1. This chain's CDR3 is CASSLGGGANEQFF. CDR3 coding DNA: TGTGCCAGCAGCTTAGGCGGGGGGGCCAATGAGCAGTTCTTC.

This clone was seen a single time. The junction departs from germline at one end; a sequencing error may be responsible. V gene TRBV2 combines with J gene TRBJ1-4; D unresolved. The CDR3 runs to 15 residues. The germline gives CDR1 SNHLY, CDR2 FYNNEI. The DNA of the CDR3 is TGTGCCGGCAGTGAAGCGGGAGGTGCTAATGAAAAACTGTTTTTT. Its protein is CAGSEAGGANEKLFF.

The rearrangement uses TRBV3-1 (or the pseudogene TRBV3-2) and TRBJ1-4; 10 nucleotides agree with TRBD1. V trimming: 4 bases; J trimming: 0 bases; junction bases outside the gene matches: 2. CDR3 length equals 16 residues. Germline V gene sequence: CDR1 LGHDT, CDR2 YNNKEL (reference sequence). In nucleotides, the CDR3 is TGTGCCAGCAGCCGAGGACAGGGGGCAACTAATGAAAAACTGTTTTTT. It translates to CASSRGQGATNEKLFF.

The V call is TRBV19, the J call TRBJ1-5, with 10 bases matching TRBD1. Trimming cost V 4 bases and J 6 bases; bases outside gene matches: 6. The CDR3 length is 15 residues. The V gene's germline CDR1 is LNHDA and CDR2 SQIVND (reference sequence). The CDR3 loop reads CASSTGTGVFQPQHF. CDR3 sequence (DNA): TGTGCCAGTAGTACGGGGACAGGGGTCTTTCAGCCCCAGCATTTT.

Relative to its sample, this clone is medium-sized. The CDR3 is CASSLQGTTEAFF. In DNA form, the CDR3 reads TGTGCCAGCAGTCTACAGGGGACCACTGAAGCTTTCTTT. J is TRBJ1-1 and V is TRBV6-5; 7 bases line up with TRBD1. Trimming took 5 bases from V and 4 from J; bases not matched to a gene: 4. Germline-derived CDR1 and CDR2 are MNHEY and SVGAGI. The CDR3 loop spans 13 amino acids.

The chain links TRBV4-3 to TRBJ2-5; D is perhaps TRBD2 (7 bases). Trimming cost V 4 bases and J 4 bases, with 13 bases left between them. The CDR3 is 14 amino acids. Per germline, CDR1 LGHNA and CDR2 YSLEER. CDR3 coding DNA: TGCGCCAGCAGCCCTAGGGGGGGAGTAGAGACCCAGTACTTC. Encoded protein: CASSPRGGVETQYF.

The J gene is TRBJ2-1, the V gene TRBV5-5, with D maybe TRBD2 (5 bases). Looked up from germline, CDR1 is SGHKS and CDR2 is YYEKEE (reference sequence). The CDR3 covers 16 residues. The V gene lost 4 bases and the J gene lost 0 bases, with 14 bases spanning the gap. The CDR3 DNA sequence: TGTGCCAGCAGCCCCCGACTATCGAGCTCCTACAATGAGCAGTTCTTC. Its protein product is CASSPRLSSSYNEQFF.

The chain couples TRBV6-2 or TRBV6-3 to TRBJ2-3, with 8 bases identical to TRBD2. Trimming cost V 6 bases and J 5 bases; bases outside gene matches: 7. The germline CDR1 and CDR2 sequences are MNHEY and SVGEGT. The CDR3 totals 14 residues. Here the CDR3 DNA reads TGTGCCAGCAGCCTTTCGGGAGGGCGAGATACGCAGTATTTT. Protein sequence: CASSLSGGRDTQYF.

The chain couples TRBV9 to TRBJ2-1; the match to TRBD1 covers 9 bases. CDR3 length equals 16 residues. Per the germline V gene, CDR1 is SGDLS and CDR2 is YYNGEE. V lost 4 bases and J lost 8; bases outside the gene matches: 13. CDR3 bases: TGTGCCAGCAGCTCAAACCGGGACAGGGTGTTCCATGAGCAGTTCTTC. This codes for CASSSNRDRVFHEQFF.

This clone was seen once. The V and J genes are TRBV5-6 and TRBJ2-5; 10 bases are a match to TRBD2. This CDR3 region has 15 residues. V lost 6 bases, J lost 4 bases, and 9 bases stayed unmatched. The germline V gene has CDR1 SGHDT and CDR2 YYEEEE. This CDR3 is CASNNEREGRETQYF. As DNA, the CDR3 is TGTGCCAGCAATAACGAGCGGGAGGGCCGAGAGACCCAGTACTTC.

The genes are TRBV7-9 and TRBJ1-6; D perhaps matches TRBD1 (6 bases). Germline lookup yields CDR1 SEHNR and CDR2 FQNEAQ (reference sequence). This CDR3 has 15 amino acids. V lost 3 bases and J lost 7, with 13 bases in between. The CDR3 DNA follows: TGTGCCAGCAGCTTGTGGGGGCGCGGAAATTCACCCCTCCACTTT. It specifies CASSLWGRGNSPLHF.